The subject of this entry is one T cell receptor (beta chain). Trimming took 9 bases from V and 6 from J, leaving 12 bases between them. This CDR3 region has 11 residues. CDR1 and CDR2 from the germline V gene are MNHNS and SASEGT. The source of the sample is a study of T cell clones after liver transplantation. Study details: Pre-transplant mixed lymphocyte reactions yielded third-party-reactive TCRbeta sequences as comparators for graft-donor-reactive sequences. Apart from three HCV-positive recipients, transplants were for non-autoimmune, non-viral reasons. Blood was drawn pre-transplant, before withdrawal, and after full or failed withdrawal.

TCRdb's copy holds only in-frame clones and misses some; the assay was immunoSEQ multiplex PCR. The sample includes tens of thousands of clones, almost 95% of them seen just once. The clonotype was recovered from a human patient who received a liver transplant. Some T cells may be the graft donor's. The chain carries TRBV6-1 and TRBJ2-7; tentatively, D is TRBD2 (7 bases). Sequencing used CD4+ T cells from blood, obtained less than 27 months after liver transplant. CDR3 amino acids: CASVGGGEQYF. Written as DNA, the CDR3 is TGTGCCAGTGTGGGAGGGGGCGAGCAGTACTTC.